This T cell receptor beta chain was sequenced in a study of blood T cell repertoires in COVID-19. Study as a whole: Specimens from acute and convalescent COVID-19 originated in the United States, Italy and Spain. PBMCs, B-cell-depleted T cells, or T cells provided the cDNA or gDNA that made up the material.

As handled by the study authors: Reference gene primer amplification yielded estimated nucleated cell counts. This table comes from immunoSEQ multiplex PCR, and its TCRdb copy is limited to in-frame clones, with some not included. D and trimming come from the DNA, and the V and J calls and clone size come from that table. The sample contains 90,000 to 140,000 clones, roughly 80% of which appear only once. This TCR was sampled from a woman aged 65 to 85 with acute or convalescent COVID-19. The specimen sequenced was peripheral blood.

The CDR3 DNA sequence: TGTGCCAGCAGCGTAGGGATAGGGAGTGTCTTTGGGTATGAGCAGTTCTTC. Protein product: CASSVGIGSVFGYEQFF. V and J are TRBV9 and TRBJ2-1, with D maybe TRBD2 (5 bases). CDR3 size: 17 residues. The germline CDR1 and CDR2 sequences are SGDLS and YYNGEE. The ends were cut back, 0 bases at V and 8 bases at J, with 21 bases in the middle.